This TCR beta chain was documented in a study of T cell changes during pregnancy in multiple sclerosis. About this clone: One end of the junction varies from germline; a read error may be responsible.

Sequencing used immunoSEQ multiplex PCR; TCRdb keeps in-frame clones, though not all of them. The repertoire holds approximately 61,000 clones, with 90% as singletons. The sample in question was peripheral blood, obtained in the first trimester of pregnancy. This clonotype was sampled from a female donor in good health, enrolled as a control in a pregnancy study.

CDR3 nucleotides: TGTGCTAGCAGCTTAGGGGGAGACAGGCTATGCGTCCCATGCAATCAGCCCCAGCATTTT. This codes for CASSLGGDRLCVPCNQPQHF. The chain employs TRBV7-7 and TRBJ1-5, with D maybe TRBD1 (6 bases). This CDR3 is built from 20 residues. The germline gives CDR1 SSHAT, CDR2 FNYEAQ (reference sequence).